These 10 T cell receptor beta chains came from one sample sequenced in a study of identical twins. TCRdb analysed the 5' RACE reads with MiXCR anew, one entry per CDR3 protein. The sample yields hundreds of thousands of distinct CDR3 sequences, around 5.7% seen once. Specimen: naive T cells sorted from blood. These receptors were obtained from a man younger than 35 in good health.

The rearrangement uses TRBV4-2 and TRBJ2-5; D may be TRBD2 (5 bases). Trimming left V 1 base short and J 5 bases short, with 11 bases between. The CDR3 is 14 residues long. The germline V gene has CDR1 LGHNA and CDR2 YNFKEQ. The CDR3 loop reads CASSQGGGAETQYF. DNA of the CDR3: TGTGCCAGCAGCCAAGGAGGAGGCGCGGAGACCCAGTACTTC.

The chain has TRBV6-1 and TRBJ2-5; 7 bases agree with TRBD2. The V gene end was trimmed by 6 bases and the J gene end by 5 bases; junction bases not matched to a gene: 9. This CDR3 contains 14 residues. Germline V gene lookup returns CDR1 MNHNS and CDR2 SASEGT. The CDR3, as DNA: TGTGCCAGCAGCCTCGGCGTCGGGGGGGAGACCCAGTACTTC. Residues: CASSLGVGGETQYF.

This clonotype has just a few counts. The chain employs TRBV5-1 and TRBJ2-7; 8 nucleotides align to TRBD1. Germline CDR1 reads SGHRS; CDR2 reads YFSETQ. With 0 bases clipped from V and 2 bases from J, the junction kept 4 bases outside the gene matches. The CDR3 consists of 15 residues. This CDR3 is CASSLVDRATYEQYF. The CDR3 DNA reads as TGCGCCAGCAGCTTGGTGGACAGGGCAACCTACGAGCAGTACTTC.

V is TRBV7-9 and J is TRBJ2-7; TRBD2 might be the D (6 bases). CDR3 size: 16 residues. Trimming pared 6 bases from V and 5 bases from J, leaving 23 bases between. Germline CDR1 SEHNR, CDR2 FQNEAQ (reference sequence). The CDR3 DNA reads TGTGCCAGCAGATTTTCCGGGACTCAGCGCCACCACGAGCAGTACTTC. Amino acid sequence: CASRFSGTQRHHEQYF.

This clonotype was recorded at least ten times. This chain joins TRBV29-1 and TRBJ2-1; weak D call: TRBD2 (6 bases). CDR1 is SQVTM, CDR2 ANQGSEA, per germline. The CDR3 covers 16 residues. Trimming took off 5 bases at V and 2 bases at J, with 19 bases between the two ends. The DNA for the CDR3 is TGCAGCGTTCTGGGCCCCCGGGACTCCACCTACAATGAGCAGTTCTTC. This encodes CSVLGPRDSTYNEQFF.

The rearrangement links TRBV12-3 or TRBV12-4 to TRBJ2-1, with 7 bases aligning to TRBD2. CDR3 length equals 16 residues. The V gene end was trimmed by 3 bases and the J gene end by 7 bases; junction bases not matched to a gene: 12. In DNA form, the CDR3 reads TGTGCCAGCAGTTTTTTGCTAGCGGAGACTAGGAATGAGCAGTTCTTC. Translation gives CASSFLLAETRNEQFF.

This clonotype was seen only a few times. The chain combines TRBV27 with TRBJ2-7, with a tentative D call TRBD1 (5 bases). Trimming shortened V by 5 bases and J by 3 bases, and 17 bases separated the two germline ends. Germline lookup yields CDR1 MNHEY and CDR2 SMNVEV (reference sequence). The length of the CDR3 is 15 residues. In DNA, the CDR3 is TGTGCCAGCAGTGCCGCCCAGGGAAGCCTCTACGAGCAGTACTTC. It codes for CASSAAQGSLYEQYF.

This clonotype has ten or more counts. This chain connects TRBV28 to TRBJ2-7; D is possibly TRBD2 (7 bases). CDR3 size: 15 residues. Germline V gives CDR1 MDHEN, CDR2 SYDVKM. Trimming removed 4 bases at V and 3 bases at J, with 16 bases between. The CDR3 DNA reads TGTGCCAGCAGTTGGGCGGGGGCCCCTCTCTACGAGCAGTACTTC. Translating gives CASSWAGAPLYEQYF.

In this sample, this clonotype turned up many times. This chain connects TRBV29-1 to TRBJ2-7; TRBD1 aligns across 7 bases. This CDR3 spans 15 amino acids. The junction had 7 bases not matched to a gene; V was cut back by 1 base and J by 1 base. The germline V gene encodes CDR1 SQVTM and CDR2 ANQGSEA. The CDR3: CSVEGGQDFSYEQYF. The DNA for the CDR3 is TGCAGCGTTGAAGGCGGACAGGACTTTTCCTACGAGCAGTACTTC.

This clonotype was detected ten times or more. The rearrangement joins TRBV4-1 to TRBJ2-1, with D unresolved. The CDR3 has 14 residues. Looked up from germline, CDR1 is MGHRA and CDR2 is YSYEKL. Between the trimmed V and J ends, which lost 3 bases and 10 bases, there was a span of 16 bases. This CDR3 reads CASSQASSVVEQFF. CDR3 sequence (DNA): TGCGCCAGCAGCCAGGCTTCCTCGGTGGTGGAGCAGTTCTTC.